Sequencing of this T cell receptor beta chain was carried out in a study of cytomegalovirus exposure and HLA in healthy donors. There are a few counts of this clone. Its specificity is not known. This CDR3 contains 14 residues. Germline lookup yields CDR1 MNHNY and CDR2 SVGAGI (reference sequence). V was pared by 5 bases and J by 0 bases, with 11 bases between. PCR involved 60 Vbeta and 13 Jbeta primers. The table came from immunoSEQ multiplex PCR; TCRdb's copy has only in-frame clones and leaves some out. The sample contains 250,000 to 350,000 clones, around 86% of which appear only once. General study findings and limits: CMV serostatus was the sole immune exposure data available. Specificity for CMV antigens was confirmed in vitro for a few of the CMV-associated chains. Earlier analysis yielded a pattern in which most TCR beta V segments were productive about 87% or about 30% of the time.

The V and J genes are TRBV6-6 and TRBJ2-7; possible D gene TRBD2, 6 bases. The sequencing input was PBMCs. The clonotype was recovered from a man aged 35 to 55 in good health and CMV-seropositive. CDR3: CASSKAGSSYEQYF. The CDR3 nucleotides read TGTGCCAGCAGTAAGGCGGGGAGCTCCTACGAGCAGTACTTC.